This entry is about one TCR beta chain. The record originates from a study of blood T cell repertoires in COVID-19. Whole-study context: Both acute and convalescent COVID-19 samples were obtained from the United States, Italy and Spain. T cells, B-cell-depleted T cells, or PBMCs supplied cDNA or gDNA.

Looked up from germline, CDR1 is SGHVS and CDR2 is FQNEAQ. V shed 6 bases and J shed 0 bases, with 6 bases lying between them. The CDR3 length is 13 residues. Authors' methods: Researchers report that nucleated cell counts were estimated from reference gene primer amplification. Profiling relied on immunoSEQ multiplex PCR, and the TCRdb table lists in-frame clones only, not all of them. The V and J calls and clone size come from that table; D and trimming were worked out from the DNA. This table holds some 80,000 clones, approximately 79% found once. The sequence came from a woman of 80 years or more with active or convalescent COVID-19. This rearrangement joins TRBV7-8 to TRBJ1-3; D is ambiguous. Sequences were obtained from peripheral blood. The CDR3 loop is CASRGYSGNTIYF. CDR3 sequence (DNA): TGTGCCAGCAGGGGCTACTCTGGAAACACCATATATTTT.